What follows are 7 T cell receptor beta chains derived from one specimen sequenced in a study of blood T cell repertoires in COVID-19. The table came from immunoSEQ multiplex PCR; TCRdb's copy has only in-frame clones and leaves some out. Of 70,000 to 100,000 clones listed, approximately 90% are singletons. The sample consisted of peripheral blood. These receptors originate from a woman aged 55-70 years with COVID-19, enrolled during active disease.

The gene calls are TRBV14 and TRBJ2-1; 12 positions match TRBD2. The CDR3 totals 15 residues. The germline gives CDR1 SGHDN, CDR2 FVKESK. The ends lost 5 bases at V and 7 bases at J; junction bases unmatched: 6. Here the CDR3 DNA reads TGTGCCAGCAGCGACCTAGCGGGGGGGCTTAATGAGCAGTTCTTC. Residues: CASSDLAGGLNEQFF.

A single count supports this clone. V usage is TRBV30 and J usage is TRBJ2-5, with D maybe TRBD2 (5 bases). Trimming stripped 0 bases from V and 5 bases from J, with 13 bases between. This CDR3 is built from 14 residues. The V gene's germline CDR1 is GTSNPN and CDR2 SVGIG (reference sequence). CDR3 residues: CAWSVGLAYETQYF. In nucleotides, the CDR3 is TGTGCCTGGAGTGTAGGGCTAGCCTATGAGACCCAGTACTTC.

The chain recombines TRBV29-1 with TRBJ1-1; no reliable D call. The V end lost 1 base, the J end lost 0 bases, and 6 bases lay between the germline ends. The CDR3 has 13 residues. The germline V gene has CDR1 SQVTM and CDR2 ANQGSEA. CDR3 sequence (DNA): TGCAGCGTTGAAGGTCCGTTGAACACTGAAGCTTTCTTT. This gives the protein CSVEGPLNTEAFF.

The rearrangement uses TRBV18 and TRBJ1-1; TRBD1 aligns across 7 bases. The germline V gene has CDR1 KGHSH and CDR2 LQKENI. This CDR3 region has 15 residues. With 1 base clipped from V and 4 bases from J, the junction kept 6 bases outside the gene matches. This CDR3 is CASSPLQGLGTEAFF. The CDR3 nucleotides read TGTGCCAGCTCACCACTACAGGGGCTCGGCACTGAAGCTTTCTTT.

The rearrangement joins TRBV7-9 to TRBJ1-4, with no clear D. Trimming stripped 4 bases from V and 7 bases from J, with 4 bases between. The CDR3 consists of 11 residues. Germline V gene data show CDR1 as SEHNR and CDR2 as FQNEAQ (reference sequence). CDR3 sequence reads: CASSWSEKLFF. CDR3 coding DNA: TGTGCCAGCAGCTGGAGTGAAAAACTGTTTTTT.

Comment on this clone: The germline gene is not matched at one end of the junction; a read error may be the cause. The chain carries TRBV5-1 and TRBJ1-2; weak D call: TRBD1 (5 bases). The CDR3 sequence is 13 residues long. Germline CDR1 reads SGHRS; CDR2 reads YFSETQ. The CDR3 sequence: CASSLDRGPLHHF. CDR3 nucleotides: TGCGCCAGCAGCTTGGATAGGGGTCCCCTCCATCACTTC.

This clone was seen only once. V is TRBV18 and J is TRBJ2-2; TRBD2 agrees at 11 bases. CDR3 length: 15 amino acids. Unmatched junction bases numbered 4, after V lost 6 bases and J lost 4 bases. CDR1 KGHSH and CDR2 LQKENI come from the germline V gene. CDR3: CASSGTSGFTGELFF. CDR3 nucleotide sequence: TGTGCCAGCTCCGGGACTAGCGGATTCACCGGGGAGCTGTTTTTT.